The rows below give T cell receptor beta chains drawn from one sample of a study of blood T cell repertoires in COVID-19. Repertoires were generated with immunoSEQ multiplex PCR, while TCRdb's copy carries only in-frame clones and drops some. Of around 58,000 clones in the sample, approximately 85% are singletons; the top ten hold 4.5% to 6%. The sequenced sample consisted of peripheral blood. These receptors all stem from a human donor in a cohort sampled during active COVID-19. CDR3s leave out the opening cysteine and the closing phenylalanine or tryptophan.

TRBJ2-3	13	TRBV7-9	ASRKFSLDTDTQY
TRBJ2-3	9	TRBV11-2	ASSSSDTQY
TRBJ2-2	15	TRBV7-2	ASSLAWDSMNTGELF
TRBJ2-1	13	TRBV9	ASSAGQISYNEQF
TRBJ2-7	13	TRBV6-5	ASSPGVARTYEQY
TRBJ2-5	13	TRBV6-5	ASSYGTGVGETQY
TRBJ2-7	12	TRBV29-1	SVDRGKGPYEQY
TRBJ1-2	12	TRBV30	AWSRVGGLYGYT
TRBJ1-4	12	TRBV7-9	ASSKDRGSEKLF
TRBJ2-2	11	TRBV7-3	ASSPGGTGELF
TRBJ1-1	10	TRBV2	ASNADRGEAF
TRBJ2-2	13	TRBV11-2	ASSSTGGNYGELF
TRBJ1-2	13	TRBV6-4	ASSENPGGPYGYT
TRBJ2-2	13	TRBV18	ASSPRTLNTGELF
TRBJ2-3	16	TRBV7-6	ASSRPGHLAGGLDTQY
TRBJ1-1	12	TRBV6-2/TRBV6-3	ASSFRGRGTEAF
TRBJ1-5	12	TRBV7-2	ASSWANSNQPQH
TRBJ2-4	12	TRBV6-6	ASSPRDRENIQY
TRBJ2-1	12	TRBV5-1	ASSLSGSNNEQF
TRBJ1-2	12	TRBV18	ASSVQGEDSGYT
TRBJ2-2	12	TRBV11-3	ASSLVPGIGELF
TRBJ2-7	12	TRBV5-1	ASSPRDSTYEQY
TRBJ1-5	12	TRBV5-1	ASSEDTGDQPQH
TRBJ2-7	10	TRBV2	AGGTEIYEQY
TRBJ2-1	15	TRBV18	ASSPLETGLAGHEQF
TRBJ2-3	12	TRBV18	ASSPRQSTDTQY
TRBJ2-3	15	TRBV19	ASSIDTGLADTDTQY
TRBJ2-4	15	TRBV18	ASSPTRGRVEGNIQY
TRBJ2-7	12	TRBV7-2	ASSPRTPGYEQY
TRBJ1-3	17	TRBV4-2	ASSLPIPQQGGSTNTIY
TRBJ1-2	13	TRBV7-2	ASSLTGIRNYGYT
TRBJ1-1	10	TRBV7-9	ASSFEVTEAF
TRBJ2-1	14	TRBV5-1	ASSLGQGLYYNEQF
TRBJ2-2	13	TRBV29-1	SVVLPSGGNGELF
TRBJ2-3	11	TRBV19	ASNPGFGNTQY
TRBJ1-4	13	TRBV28	ASSLGGATNEKLF
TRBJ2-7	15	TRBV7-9	ASSLAAASGTTYEQY
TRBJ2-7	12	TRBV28	ASSLTGARYEQY
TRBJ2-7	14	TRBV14	ASSRLQESSSYEQY
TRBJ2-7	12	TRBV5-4	ASSLLGQPYEQY
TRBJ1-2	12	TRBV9	ASSEQEGNYGYT
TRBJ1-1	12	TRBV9	ASSVGWGDTEAF
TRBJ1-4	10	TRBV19	ASAGPGEKLF
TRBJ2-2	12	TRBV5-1	ASSSGGAAGELF
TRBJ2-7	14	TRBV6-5	ASSYSRPSLGGEQY
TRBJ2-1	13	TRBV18	ASSPPTGAGNEQF
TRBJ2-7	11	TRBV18	ASSPTGVHEQY
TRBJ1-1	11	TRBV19	ASMGLGATEAF
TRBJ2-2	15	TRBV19	ASSTRLGQGGTGELF
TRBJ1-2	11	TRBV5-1	ASSPSADYGYT
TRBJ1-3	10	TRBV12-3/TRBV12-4	ASSLRGNTIY
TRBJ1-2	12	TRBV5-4	ASSSGQGATLYT
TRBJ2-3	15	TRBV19	ASGLAGGLVRTDTQY
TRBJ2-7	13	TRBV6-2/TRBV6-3	ASSYVGSVSYEQY
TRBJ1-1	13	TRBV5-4	ASSRPGQINTEAF